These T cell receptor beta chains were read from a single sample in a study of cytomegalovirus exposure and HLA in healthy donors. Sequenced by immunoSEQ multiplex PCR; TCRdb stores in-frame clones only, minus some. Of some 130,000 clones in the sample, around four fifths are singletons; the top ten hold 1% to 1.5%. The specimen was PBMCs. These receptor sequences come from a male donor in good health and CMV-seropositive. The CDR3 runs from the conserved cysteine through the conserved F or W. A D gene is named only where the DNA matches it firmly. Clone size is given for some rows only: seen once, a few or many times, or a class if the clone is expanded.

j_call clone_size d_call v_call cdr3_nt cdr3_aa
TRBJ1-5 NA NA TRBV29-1 TGCAGCGTTGAACTCAGCGGCAATCAGCCCCAGCATTTT CSVELSGNQPQHF
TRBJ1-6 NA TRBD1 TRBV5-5 TGTGCCAGCAGTTGGACAGGGACGGGTTCACCCCTCCACTTT CASSWTGTGSPLHF
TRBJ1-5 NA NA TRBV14 TGTGCCAGCAGCCCTACGGAACGGGGGGCGCGTAGCAATCAGCCCCAGCATTTT CASSPTERGARSNQPQHF
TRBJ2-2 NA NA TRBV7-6 TGTGCCAGCAGCTTAGGAGGTAGACTCCTTAACACCGGGGAGCTGTTTTTT CASSLGGRLLNTGELFF
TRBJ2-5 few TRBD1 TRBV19 TGTGCCAGTAGTATAACGGGACAGGCTCAAGAGACCCAGTACTTC CASSITGQAQETQYF
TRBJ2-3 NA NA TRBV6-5 TGTGCCAGCAGTAGCGGCTGGGGTACGCAGTATTTT CASSSGWGTQYF
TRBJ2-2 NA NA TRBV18 TGTGCCAGCTCACCACTCGTACTAGACCCCTTGGCTTTGGGGGAGCTGTTTTTT CASSPLVLDPLALGELFF
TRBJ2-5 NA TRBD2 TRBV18 TGTGCCAGCTCACCCGGAGCGGGGGGGCAAGAGACCCAGTACTTC CASSPGAGGQETQYF
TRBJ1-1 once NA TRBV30 TGTGCCTGGAGTGGCGGGTCAGGCGCTGAAGCTTTCTTT CAWSGGSGAEAFF
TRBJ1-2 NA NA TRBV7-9 TGTGCCAGCAGCTTAGGGTCAACATATGGCTACACCTTC CASSLGSTYGYTF
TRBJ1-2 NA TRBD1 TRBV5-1 TGCGCCAGCAGCTTGGGTGGGCAGGGGGACGGCTACACCTTC CASSLGGQGDGYTF
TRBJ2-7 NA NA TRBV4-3 TGCGCCAGCAGCCAAGCCAGGGGGACTTCCTACGAGCAGTACTTC CASSQARGTSYEQYF
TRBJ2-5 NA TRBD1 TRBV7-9 TGTGCCAGCAGCCCAGGGAGACAGGGTGAGACCCAGTACTTC CASSPGRQGETQYF
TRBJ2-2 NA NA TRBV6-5 TGTGCCAGCAGTTACCAAGAGGGGGGGCCCTTGGAGCTGTTTTTT CASSYQEGGPLELFF
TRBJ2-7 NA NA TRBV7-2 TGTGCCAGCAGCTTAGGGGCACAGGGAGTTGGCTACGAGCAGTACTTC CASSLGAQGVGYEQYF
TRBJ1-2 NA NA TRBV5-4 TGTGCCAGCAGCTCTGCCAGGGAGGGGCTTGGCTATGGCTACACCTTC CASSSAREGLGYGYTF
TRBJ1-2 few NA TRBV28 TGTGCCAGCAGTTACCCCCTCTGGGCAGATGATTATGGCTACACCTTC CASSYPLWADDYGYTF
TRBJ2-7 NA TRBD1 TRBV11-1 TGTGCCAGCAGCCCAGGGGACAGACGATACGAGCAGTACTTC CASSPGDRRYEQYF
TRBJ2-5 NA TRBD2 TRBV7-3 TGTGCCAGCAGCTTAGGGCTAGCGGGAGGGCAAGAGACCCAGTACTTC CASSLGLAGGQETQYF
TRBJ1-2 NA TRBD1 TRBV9 TGTGCCAGCAGATCGACAGGGCGGGATGGCTACACCTTC CASRSTGRDGYTF
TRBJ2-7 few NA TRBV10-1 TGCGCCACCTGCAGGGGGGCGAGGGCCGTTCTCGAGCAGTACTTC CATCRGARAVLEQYF
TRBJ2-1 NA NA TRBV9 TGTGCCAGCAGCGTAGCTACTAGCCTATCCTACAATGAGCAGTTCTTC CASSVATSLSYNEQFF
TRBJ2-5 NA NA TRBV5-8 TGTGCCAGCAGCTCCCAGCGGAAAGAGACCCAGTACTTC CASSSQRKETQYF
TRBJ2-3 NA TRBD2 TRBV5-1 TGCGCCAGCAGCCAGAGCGGGAGTGGGGAAGATACGCAGTATTTT CASSQSGSGEDTQYF
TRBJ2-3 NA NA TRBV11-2 TGTGCCAGCAGCGAAACGGGCGGGGCGGGCACAGATACGCAGTATTTT CASSETGGAGTDTQYF
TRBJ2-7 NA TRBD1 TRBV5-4 TGTGCCAGCAGCCTACCCCCCGGACAGGGTAAAAGCGAGCAGTACTTC CASSLPPGQGKSEQYF
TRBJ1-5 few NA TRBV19 TGTGCCAGTAGTATGGGCCTTAATCAGCCCCAGCATTTT CASSMGLNQPQHF
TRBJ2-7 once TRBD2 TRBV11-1 TGTGCCAGCAGCCACCGGAGGACTAGCGGATATGGAACCTACGAGCAGTACTTC CASSHRRTSGYGTYEQYF
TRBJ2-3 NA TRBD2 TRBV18 TGTGCCAGCTCACCCGCGGGACTAGCGGGAGTTGGTACGCAGTATTTT CASSPAGLAGVGTQYF
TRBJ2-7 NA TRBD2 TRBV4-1 TGCGCCAGCAGCCCTTCCTTAGCGGGAGGTAGGGAGCAGTACTTC CASSPSLAGGREQYF
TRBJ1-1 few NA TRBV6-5 TGTGCCAGCAGTCTACAGGGCTTGGCTTTCTTT CASSLQGLAFF
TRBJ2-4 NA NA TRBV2 TGTGCCAGCAGTGACGCGGTACAAAACATTCAGTACTTC CASSDAVQNIQYF
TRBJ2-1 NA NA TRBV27 TGTGCCAGCAGTGCGCCCAATGAGCAGTTCTTC CASSAPNEQFF